This T cell receptor beta chain was retrieved from a study of spatial heterogeneity in lung cancer. The CDR3 consists of 12 residues. V was trimmed by 6 bases and J by 8 bases, leaving 16 bases between them. CDR1 and CDR2 from the germline V gene are DFQATT and SNEGSKA (reference sequence). Time point described: sample taken at primary tumor resection. Frozen PBMC, nontumor lung or tumor provided whole RNA, which was sequenced unsorted. A unique molecular identifier was attached to every TCR cDNA molecule. MiXCR was run by TCRdb on the 5' RACE reads, yielding one entry per CDR3 protein. This table has about 50,000 distinct CDR3 sequences, approximately 7.6% appearing once.

The sample in question was PBMCs, obtained at surgery. The rearrangement uses TRBV20-1 and TRBJ1-1, with a possible D match to TRBD1 (5 bases). This receptor was obtained from a female donor with early-stage non-small cell lung cancer. The CDR3 here is CSALGHRSEAFF. CDR3 DNA: TGCAGTGCCTTAGGACATCGGAGCGAAGCTTTCTTT.